Below, one T cell receptor beta chain is given with its context. From germline, CDR1 is ENHRY and CDR2 SYGVKD. Trimming left V 8 bases short and J 2 bases short, with 7 bases between. The CDR3 length is 13 residues. This sample is part of a study of blood T cell repertoires in COVID-19. Study-wide context: The samples span acute and convalescent COVID-19 from the United States, Italy and Spain. Sources were T cells, B-cell-depleted T cells, or PBMCs; the material itself was cDNA or gDNA.

Authors' data handling: Researchers report that nucleated cell counts were estimated from reference gene primer amplification. The assay was immunoSEQ multiplex PCR, and TCRdb's table has in-frame clones only and misses some. V and J calls and clone size are as listed in that table; D and trimming were resolved from the DNA. This table holds about 240,000 clones, roughly 82% found once. The chain links TRBV10-3 to TRBJ1-6; D call uncertain. The sequencing sample was made of peripheral blood. The TCR comes from a man at least 80 years old with acute or convalescent COVID-19. CDR3 amino acids: CAIGRTYNSPLHF. The CDR3 coding sequence is TGTGCCATCGGGAGGACCTATAATTCACCCCTCCACTTT.